This T cell receptor beta chain appears in the sequencing data of a study of blood T cell repertoires in COVID-19. Overall study context: There were acute and convalescent COVID-19 samples, and they came from the United States, Italy and Spain. T cells, B-cell-depleted T cells, or PBMCs supplied cDNA or gDNA.

Per the study methods: From reference gene primer amplification, estimates of nucleated cell counts were derived. Produced via immunoSEQ multiplex PCR; TCRdb's table is partial and in-frame only. The D gene and trimming were derived from the DNA, and the V and J assignments and clone size from that table. The sample has about 97,000 clones, 80% to 95% seen once. The CDR3 is 15 residues long. V was pared by 3 bases and J by 2 bases, with 11 bases between. Germline V lookup: CDR1 LNHDA, CDR2 SQIVND (reference sequence). V is TRBV19 and J is TRBJ1-5, with D unresolved. This TCR derives from a man younger than 35 with acute or convalescent COVID-19. Sequencing was done on a sample of peripheral blood. The CDR3 DNA is TGTGCCAGTAGTATTTCTACCGGGGGCAATCAGCCCCAGCATTTT. Translation: CASSISTGGNQPQHF.